This TCR beta chain was sequenced for a study of T-cell reconstitution after alpha-beta-depleted transplantation in children. The sample holds a few counts of this clonotype. Library preparation (for TCRbeta) was performed with unique molecular identifiers. TCRdb reprocessed the PCR reads with MiXCR, giving one entry per CDR3 protein. Here the sample spans under 350,000 distinct CDR3 sequences, 9.9% being singletons. The CDR3 has 16 residues. Germline V gene data show CDR1 as MNHEY and CDR2 as SMNVEV (reference sequence). The junction had 13 bases not matched to a gene; V was cut back by 8 bases and J by 4 bases.

The chain links TRBV27 to TRBJ2-3; TRBD2 matches 9 bases. Sequences were derived from PBMCs from the stem cell graft donor, sampled from the stem cell graft. This receptor was identified in a human donor who donated a stem cell graft to a child with SCID. The CDR3 loop reads CASGWGSSGGADTQYF. CDR3 nucleotides: TGTGCCAGCGGCTGGGGGAGTAGCGGGGGAGCAGATACGCAGTATTTT.